These 32 T cell receptor beta chains were all obtained from the same sample, sequenced in a study of regulatory T cells in long-lasting Graves disease (dated by TCRdb to 2020 to 2023). The method behind the library was multiplex PCR. Sequenced on an Illumina HiSeq 4000. To build TCR beta libraries, CDR3 regions were amplified by Arm-PCR using iRepertoire HTBI primers. TCRdb trimmed public reads at Q25 via fastp, called clones via MiXCR and kept in-frame beta chains. Each CDR3 protein gets just one entry, which takes the most common genes and DNA from the rows behind it. This sample holds a few hundred thousand distinct CDR3 sequences; under 25% were observed only once. The ten biggest clones cover roughly 7.1% of the sample. This specimen's time point label, interpreted: persistent/refractory GD, antithyroid drugs over 5 years with positive TRAb. For both TCR sequencing and RNA sequencing, RNA was extracted from PBMCs in TRIzol.

The input for sequencing was peripheral blood mononuclear cells (PBMCs), taken when the disease was refractory, from a patient treated with antithyroid drugs. The receptors were gathered from a female donor with Graves disease.

A few counts support this clonotype. The chain joins TRBV7-9 to TRBJ1-4, with D possibly TRBD1 on 6 matching bases. CDR3 length: 15 residues. Trimming removed 5 bases from V and 8 bases from J, with 18 bases in between. Germline CDR1 is SEHNR and CDR2 is FQNEAQ (reference sequence). The CDR3, as DNA: TGTGCCAGCAGCAAGGGGGTACAGGGCGGCGAAAAACTGTTTTTT. This sequence encodes CASSKGVQGGEKLFF.

The J gene is TRBJ1-4, the V gene TRBV4-1; 9 bases are shared with TRBD1. Per the germline V gene, CDR1 is MGHRA and CDR2 is YSYEKL. This CDR3 comprises 15 residues. Trimming at V came to 2 bases and at J to 8 bases, leaving 6 bases not matched to a gene. The CDR3, as DNA: TGCGCCAGCAGCCAAAACAGGGGGCGCGGGGAAAAACTGTTTTTT. It codes for CASSQNRGRGEKLFF.

In DNA, the CDR3 is TGCGCCAGCAGCCAAGCTTGGGGACTAAGCGGGGAAAAGACCCAGTACTTC. This translates into CASSQAWGLSGEKTQYF. The V gene is TRBV4-1, the J gene TRBJ2-5; 7 bases map to TRBD2. The J segment lost 6 bases and the V segment lost 1 base, leaving 14 bases of the junction unmatched. CDR3 length: 17 amino acids. The V gene's germline CDR1 is MGHRA and CDR2 YSYEKL.

This clonotype was picked up many times. V gene TRBV2 combines with J gene TRBJ1-1, with no clear D. V was pared by 1 base and J by 3 bases, with 6 bases between. Germline V gives CDR1 SNHLY, CDR2 FYNNEI. The CDR3 totals 13 residues. As DNA, the CDR3 is TGTGCCAGCAGTGAAGGAAGGTACACTGAAGCTTTCTTT. Residues: CASSEGRYTEAFF.

This clonotype was found many times. This chain uses TRBV28 with TRBJ2-7, with D uncertain. The CDR3 has 13 residues. V was trimmed by 5 bases and J by 6 bases, leaving 14 bases between them. Germline CDR1 and CDR2: MDHEN and SYDVKM. CDR3 in DNA: TGTGCCAGCAGTCCGGCCAATCTGGCCGAGCAGTACTTC. Translation gives CASSPANLAEQYF.

This chain uses TRBV12-3 or TRBV12-4 with TRBJ2-3, with 11 bases aligning to TRBD2. Trimming cost V 6 bases and J 6 bases; bases outside gene matches: 5. The CDR3 consists of 14 residues. CDR3 sequence: CASRVTSGSDTQYF. In nucleotides, the CDR3 is TGTGCCAGCAGGGTAACTAGCGGGAGCGATACGCAGTATTTT.

The chain carries TRBV11-1 and TRBJ2-2, with 9 bases matching TRBD2. Germline CDR1 SGHAT, CDR2 FQDESV (reference sequence). There are 16 residues in the CDR3. J was trimmed by 6 bases and V by 6 bases; bases with no gene match: 11. The CDR3 loop is CASRVTGTSLAGELFF. The CDR3 DNA reads TGTGCCAGCAGGGTAACCGGGACTAGCTTGGCCGGGGAGCTGTTTTTT.

This clonotype was observed at least ten times. V gene TRBV6-1 combines with J gene TRBJ2-7, with 9 positions matching TRBD2. CDR3 size: 15 residues. Per germline, CDR1 MNHNS and CDR2 SASEGT. V gave up 5 bases and J gave up 4 bases; unmatched junction bases: 9. CDR3 sequence (DNA): TGTGCCAGCAGTACTCCTCGCGGGAGGGCTTACGAGCAGTACTTC. It codes for CASSTPRGRAYEQYF.

The CDR3 here is CASTPSHTQYF. CDR3 in DNA: TGTGCCAGCACCCCTTCACACACGCAGTATTTT. The chain employs TRBV7-9 and TRBJ2-3; D remains unclear. Germline assignment: CDR1 SEHNR and CDR2 FQNEAQ (reference sequence). The CDR3 sequence is 11 residues long. Trimming cost V 7 bases and J 9 bases, with 11 bases left between them.

The chain recombines TRBV20-1 with TRBJ2-5; 10 bases agree with TRBD1. This CDR3 has 15 residues. CDR1 DFQATT and CDR2 SNEGSKA come from the germline V gene (reference sequence). J gave up 4 bases and V 3 bases, and 8 bases lay outside the gene matches. The CDR3 bases are TGCAGTGCTAGGGGACAGGGGTCGTATGCAGAGACCCAGTACTTC. This codes for CSARGQGSYAETQYF.

About this clonotype itself: A far larger clone differs by one base, so this is likely a read error. This rearrangement joins TRBV11-3 to TRBJ2-5; TRBD2 agrees at 8 bases. Germline CDR1 is SGHNT and CDR2 is YENEEA. The CDR3 length is 13 residues. The CDR3 bases are TGTGCCGGCAGCTCGGGGGGGTGGGAGACCCAGTACTTC. Protein product: CAGSSGGWETQYF.

The chain employs TRBV10-3 and TRBJ1-1; 7 positions agree with TRBD1. CDR3 length equals 15 residues. The V segment lost 0 bases and the J segment 1 base; nucleotides outside the gene matches: 2. Germline CDR1 reads ENHRY; CDR2 reads SYGVKD. The CDR3 nucleotides read TGTGCCATCAGTGAGTCGGCAGGGGGGAACACTGAAGCTTTCTTT. Translation gives CAISESAGGNTEAFF.

This clonotype has ten or more counts. The chain is built from TRBV28 and TRBJ1-1; the D is unclear. This CDR3 has 13 residues. Deletions cut 6 bases from V and 3 bases from J, with 11 bases between. Germline lookup yields CDR1 MDHEN and CDR2 SYDVKM. The CDR3 DNA is TGTGCCAGCAGCTTACCTCAGGACACTGAAGCTTTCTTT. As protein: CASSLPQDTEAFF. The variable domain in full, completed from reference TRBV28 and TRBJ1-1, reads DVKVTQSSRYLVKRTGEKVFLECVQDMDHENMFWYRQDPGLGLRLIYFSYDVKMKEKGDIPEGYSVSREKKERFSLILESASTNQTSMYLCASSLPQDTEAFFGQGTRLTVV.

In its sample, this clonotype was seen many times. The chain links TRBV30 to TRBJ1-6, with unresolved D. Germline CDR1 GTSNPN, CDR2 SVGIG (reference sequence). Trimming took off 4 bases at V and 8 bases at J, with 9 bases between the two ends. This CDR3 contains 12 residues. The CDR3 DNA reads TGTGCCTGGACCCGGAGCTATTCACCCCTCCACTTT. This encodes CAWTRSYSPLHF.

With respect to this clonotype: A much larger clone lies one base from this, so it may be a read error. The chain has TRBV27 and TRBJ2-7, with D possibly TRBD2 on 6 matching bases. In germline, CDR1 is MNHEY, CDR2 SMNVEV (reference sequence). The CDR3 sequence is 13 residues long. V gave up 5 bases and J gave up 6 bases, with 14 bases separating them. The CDR3 sequence is CASSRSGGGEQYF. In DNA form, the CDR3 reads TGTGCCAGCAGTCGGTCCGGGGGTGGCGAGCAGTACTTC.

Ten or more counts support this clonotype. V is TRBV2 and J is TRBJ1-2; the match to TRBD1 covers 10 bases. This CDR3 region has 16 residues. Germline CDR1 and CDR2: SNHLY and FYNNEI. The ends lost 6 bases at V and 4 bases at J; junction bases unmatched: 11. CDR3 sequence (DNA): TGTGCCAGCAGCCCAGCCGGGACAGGGGAGGGCTATGGCTACACCTTC. This encodes CASSPAGTGEGYGYTF.

The V and J genes are TRBV18 and TRBJ2-5; the D is unclear. CDR3 length: 15 residues. CDR1 and CDR2 from the germline V gene are KGHSH and LQKENI. Between the trimmed V and J ends, which lost 3 bases and 5 bases, there was a span of 16 bases. DNA for the CDR3: TGTGCCAGCTCACCTCAGGACGGCTCGGCGGAGACCCAGTACTTC. It translates to CASSPQDGSAETQYF.

The rearrangement links TRBV11-2 to TRBJ1-2; a weak D match, TRBD1 (6 bases). Trimming took off 8 bases at V and 2 bases at J, with 18 bases between the two ends. Germline assignment: CDR1 SGHAT and CDR2 FQNNGV. This CDR3 spans 15 amino acids. The CDR3 sequence: CASSKRGERNYGYTF. CDR3 coding DNA: TGTGCCAGCTCCAAGAGGGGGGAACGGAACTATGGCTACACCTTC.

The chain joins TRBV19 to TRBJ1-6, with D uncertain. Germline V CDR1 and CDR2: LNHDA, SQIVND (reference sequence). The germline V and J ends were trimmed by 7 bases and 2 bases, with 12 bases remaining between them. The CDR3 has 15 residues. The CDR3 DNA is TGTGCCAGTACCCTCGACGGACCCTATAATTCACCCCTCCACTTT. Its protein is CASTLDGPYNSPLHF.

This chain links TRBV11-3 with TRBJ2-1; 11 nucleotides line up with TRBD2. This CDR3 contains 15 residues. With V trimmed by 3 bases and J by 7 bases, 5 bases remained unmatched. Germline assignment: CDR1 SGHNT and CDR2 YENEEA. The CDR3 DNA is TGTGCCAGCAGCTTCTTAGCGGGGGGGCAGAATGAGCAGTTCTTC. Its protein product is CASSFLAGGQNEQFF.

Comments on this clonotype: A clone one base away is much larger, so this may be a read error. The chain links TRBV20-1 to TRBJ2-7, with D maybe TRBD1 (6 bases). The length of the CDR3 is 15 residues. The germline gives CDR1 DFQATT, CDR2 SNEGSKA (reference sequence). V gave up 3 bases and J gave up 0 bases, with 15 bases separating them. CDR3 nucleotide sequence: TGCAGTGCTAGGAGGGACACGCCAGCCTCCTACGAGCAGTACTTC. This translates into CSARRDTPASYEQYF.

There are a few counts of this clonotype. The V call is TRBV3-1, the J call TRBJ1-1; D unresolved. This CDR3 comprises 14 residues. V lost 1 base to trimming and J lost 7 bases, with 13 bases between them. Germline loops: CDR1 LGHDT, CDR2 YNNKEL (reference sequence). The CDR3 loop is CASSQGDSGLEAFF. The CDR3 nucleotides read TGTGCCAGCAGCCAAGGTGATAGCGGTCTTGAAGCTTTCTTT.

In its sample, this clonotype was seen many times. The gene calls are TRBV28 and TRBJ1-1, with 7 bases matching TRBD1. V lost 3 bases to trimming and J lost 10 bases; unmatched junction nucleotides: 2. CDR1 MDHEN and CDR2 SYDVKM come from the germline V gene. The CDR3 runs 11 residues. As DNA, the CDR3 is TGTGCCAGCAGTTTTGACAGGGCAGCTTTCTTT. Its translation is CASSFDRAAFF.

This clonotype was recorded many times. The genes are TRBV12-3 or TRBV12-4 and TRBJ1-5, with D hard to call. The CDR3 length is 13 residues. V was cut by 3 bases and J by 7 bases, with 10 bases left in between. The CDR3 nucleotides are TGTGCCAGCAGTTTGGTCAGCAGGCAGCCCCAGCATTTT. As protein: CASSLVSRQPQHF.

This clonotype was counted only a few times. The V call is TRBV20-1, the J call TRBJ2-7, with 12 bases lining up with TRBD1. V was pared by 6 bases and J by 0 bases, with 6 bases of the junction left unmatched. CDR3 length: 15 residues. CDR1 and CDR2 (germline): DFQATT, SNEGSKA (reference sequence). The CDR3 sequence is CSAGTGGGGSYEQYF. DNA for the CDR3: TGCAGTGCAGGGACAGGGGGCGGCGGCTCCTACGAGCAGTACTTC.

This chain connects TRBV4-1 to TRBJ1-1, with TRBD1 as a possible D gene (5 bases). V lost 5 bases to trimming and J lost 7 bases, with 20 bases between them. Germline CDR1 MGHRA, CDR2 YSYEKL. The length of the CDR3 is 15 residues. The CDR3 sequence is CASSSRDSRENEAFF. CDR3 DNA sequence: TGCGCCAGCAGCTCCCGGGACTCCAGGGAGAATGAAGCTTTCTTT.

This clonotype was counted ten times or more. This sequence joins TRBV12-3 or TRBV12-4 and TRBJ2-7; no clear D gene. The CDR3 covers 14 residues. Trimming pared 3 bases from V and 6 bases from J, leaving 15 bases between. The CDR3 spells CASSFFILVGEQYF. The CDR3 coding sequence is TGTGCCAGCAGTTTTTTTATTCTTGTGGGCGAGCAGTACTTC.

This clonotype was recorded a few times. The chain couples TRBV20-1 to TRBJ1-2; D is unresolved. The length of the CDR3 is 15 residues. Looked up from germline, CDR1 is DFQATT and CDR2 is SNEGSKA (reference sequence). Trimming stripped 0 bases from V and 3 bases from J, with 14 bases between. The CDR3 here is CSARDLRGWDYGYTF. CDR3 in DNA: TGCAGTGCTAGAGATCTGCGGGGTTGGGACTATGGCTACACCTTC.

Regarding this clonotype: A single base separates this from a much larger clone, so it may be a read error. The V gene is TRBV3-1, the J gene TRBJ1-1; D remains ambiguous. The CDR3 totals 13 residues. The V gene's germline CDR1 is LGHDT and CDR2 YNNKEL (reference sequence). The CDR3 sequence is CASSAQPGTEALF. The CDR3 bases are TGTGCCAGCAGCGCACAACCGGGAACTGAAGCTCTCTTT.

V and J are TRBV19 and TRBJ2-7; D assignment may be TRBD1 or TRBD2 (5 bases each). This CDR3 has 14 residues. Germline V gene sequence: CDR1 LNHDA, CDR2 SQIVND (reference sequence). V dropped 3 bases and J dropped 7 bases, with 16 bases sitting between them. This chain's CDR3 is CASSMEAGTGEQYF. Written as DNA, the CDR3 is TGTGCCAGTAGTATGGAGGCAGGGACGGGAGAGCAGTACTTC.

This clonotype was counted ten times or more. V usage is TRBV28 and J usage is TRBJ2-7; 9 positions agree with TRBD2. This CDR3 contains 14 residues. Germline V gene sequence: CDR1 MDHEN, CDR2 SYDVKM. With 5 bases clipped from V and 4 bases from J, the junction kept 6 bases outside the gene matches. The CDR3 is CASSISGSTYEQYF. In DNA form, the CDR3 reads TGTGCCAGCAGTATTAGCGGGAGTACATACGAGCAGTACTTC.

In this sample, this clonotype turned up many times. The CDR3 sequence: CASSLDMEETQYF. CDR3 nucleotides: TGTGCCAGCAGCCTGGACATGGAAGAGACCCAGTACTTC. The chain joins TRBV14 to TRBJ2-5; tentative D call: TRBD1 (5 bases). The germline CDR1 and CDR2 sequences are SGHDN and FVKESK. The CDR3 spans 13 residues. V was clipped by 4 bases and J by 3 bases, with 9 bases between them.